The clone carrying this TCR beta chain was recorded at least ten times. Ophthalmopathy patients all had a Clinical Activity Score of at least 3, a NOSPECS grade of at least 4 and disease under 3 months old. PBMCs stemmed from over 7.5 ml fresh peripheral blood. Amplification of TCR beta CDR3 regions used RNA as the template. Carried out on the TCR CDR3, a first-round RT-PCR used the HTBI primer set. TCRdb used MiXCR to reprocess the multiplex PCR reads, holding one entry per CDR3 protein. The table records 400,000 to 550,000 distinct CDR3 sequences, around 22% of them present only once. The sample comes from a study of T cells in Graves' hyperthyroidism and ophthalmopathy. The CDR3 is 14 residues long. Germline lookup yields CDR1 SGHTA and CDR2 FQGTGA. The V end lost 4 bases, the J end lost 0 bases, and 10 bases lay between the germline ends.

This clonotype was sampled from a woman in her thirties with Graves' ophthalmopathy. Input material: blood. The chain couples TRBV7-3 to TRBJ2-7; D is perhaps TRBD1 (5 bases). The CDR3, as DNA: TGTGCCAGCAGCTGGGGCTTGAACTCCTACGAGCAGTACTTC. It specifies CASSWGLNSYEQYF.